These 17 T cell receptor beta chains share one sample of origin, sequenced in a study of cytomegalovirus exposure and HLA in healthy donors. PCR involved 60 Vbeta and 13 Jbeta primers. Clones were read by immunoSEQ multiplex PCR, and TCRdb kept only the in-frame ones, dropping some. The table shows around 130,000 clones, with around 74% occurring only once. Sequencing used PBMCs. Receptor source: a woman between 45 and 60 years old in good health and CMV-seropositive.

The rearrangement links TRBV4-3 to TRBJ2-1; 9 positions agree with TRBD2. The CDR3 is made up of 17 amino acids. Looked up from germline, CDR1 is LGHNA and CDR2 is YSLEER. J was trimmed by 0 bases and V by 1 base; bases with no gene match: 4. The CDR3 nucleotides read TGCGCCAGCAGCCAAGCTGGCGGGGGGGCCTCCTACAATGAGCAGTTCTTC. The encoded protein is CASSQAGGGASYNEQFF.

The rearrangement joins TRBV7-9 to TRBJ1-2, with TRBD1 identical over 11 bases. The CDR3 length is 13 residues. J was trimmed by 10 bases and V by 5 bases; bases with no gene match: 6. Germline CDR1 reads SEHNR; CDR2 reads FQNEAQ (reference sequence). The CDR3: CASSPGTGGFYTF. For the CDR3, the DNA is TGTGCCAGCAGCCCCGGGACAGGGGGTTTCTACACCTTC.

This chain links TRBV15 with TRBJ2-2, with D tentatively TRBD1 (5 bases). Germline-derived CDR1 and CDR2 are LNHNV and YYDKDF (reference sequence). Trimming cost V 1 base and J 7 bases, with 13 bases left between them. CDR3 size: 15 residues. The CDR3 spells CATSRAQGRGGELFF. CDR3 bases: TGTGCCACCAGCAGAGCGCAGGGTCGAGGCGGGGAGCTGTTTTTT.

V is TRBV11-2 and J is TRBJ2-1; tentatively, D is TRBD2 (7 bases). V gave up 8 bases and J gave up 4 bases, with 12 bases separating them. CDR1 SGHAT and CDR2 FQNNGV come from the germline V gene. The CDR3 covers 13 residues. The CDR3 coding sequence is TGTGCCAGCTTGGAGGGGGGGTACAATGAGCAGTTCTTC. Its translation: CASLEGGYNEQFF.

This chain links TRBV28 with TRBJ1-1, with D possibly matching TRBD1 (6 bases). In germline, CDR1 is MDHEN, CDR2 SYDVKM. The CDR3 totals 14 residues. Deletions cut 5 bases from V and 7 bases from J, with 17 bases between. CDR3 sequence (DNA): TGTGCCAGCAGTGGACCGGGACACATGCTTGAAGCTTTCTTT. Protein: CASSGPGHMLEAFF.

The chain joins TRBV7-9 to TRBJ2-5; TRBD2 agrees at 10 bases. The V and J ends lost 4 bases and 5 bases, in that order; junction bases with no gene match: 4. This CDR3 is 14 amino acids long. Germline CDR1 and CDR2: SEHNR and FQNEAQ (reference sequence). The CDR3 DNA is TGTGCCAGCAGCTCTAGCGGGGGTCTCGAGACCCAGTACTTC. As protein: CASSSSGGLETQYF. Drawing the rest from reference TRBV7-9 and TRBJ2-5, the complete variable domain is DTGVSQNPRHKITKRGQNVTFRCDPISEHNRLYWYRQTLGQGPEFLTYFQNEAQLEKSRLLSDRFSAERPKGSFSTLEIQRTEQGDSAMYLCASSSSGGLETQYFGPGTRLLVL.

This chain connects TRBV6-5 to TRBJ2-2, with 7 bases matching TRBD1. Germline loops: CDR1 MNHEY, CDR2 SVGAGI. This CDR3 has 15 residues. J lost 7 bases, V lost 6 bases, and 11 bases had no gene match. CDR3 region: CASREPTGPYGELFF. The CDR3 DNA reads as TGTGCCAGCAGAGAACCGACAGGGCCTTACGGGGAGCTGTTTTTT.

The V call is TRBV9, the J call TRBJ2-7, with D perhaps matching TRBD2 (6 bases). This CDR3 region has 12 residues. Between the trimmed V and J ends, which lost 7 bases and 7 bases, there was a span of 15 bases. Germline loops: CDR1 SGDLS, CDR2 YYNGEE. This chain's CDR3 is CASAGSAGEQYF. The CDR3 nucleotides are TGTGCCAGCGCGGGCAGTGCGGGGGAGCAGTACTTC.

CDR3 region: CAISSGGEETQYF. DNA of the CDR3: TGTGCCATCAGTAGCGGGGGGGAAGAGACCCAGTACTTC. The chain links TRBV10-3 to TRBJ2-5; 10 bases are a match to TRBD2. Germline assignment: CDR1 ENHRY and CDR2 SYGVKD. The CDR3 runs 13 residues. J lost 3 bases, V lost 5 bases, and 0 bases had no gene match.

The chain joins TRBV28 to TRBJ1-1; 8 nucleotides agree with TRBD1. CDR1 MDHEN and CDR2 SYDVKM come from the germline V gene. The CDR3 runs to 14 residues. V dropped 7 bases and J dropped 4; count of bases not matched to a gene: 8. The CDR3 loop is CASTAGGLVTEAFF. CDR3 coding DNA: TGTGCCAGCACCGCAGGGGGCCTCGTCACTGAAGCTTTCTTT.

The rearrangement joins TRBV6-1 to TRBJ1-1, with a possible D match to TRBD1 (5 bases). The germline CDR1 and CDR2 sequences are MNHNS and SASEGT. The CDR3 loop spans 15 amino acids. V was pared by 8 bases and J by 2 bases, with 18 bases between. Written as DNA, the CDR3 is TGTGCCAGCTGGAGATTAAGTGACAGAAACACTGAAGCTTTCTTT. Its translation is CASWRLSDRNTEAFF.

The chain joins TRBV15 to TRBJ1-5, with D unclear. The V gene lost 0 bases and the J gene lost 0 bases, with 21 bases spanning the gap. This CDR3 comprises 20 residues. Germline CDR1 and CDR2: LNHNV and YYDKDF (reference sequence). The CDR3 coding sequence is TGTGCCACCAGCAGAGACGACCTCGGGAACTTTGGCAGTAGCAATCAGCCCCAGCATTTT. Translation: CATSRDDLGNFGSSNQPQHF.

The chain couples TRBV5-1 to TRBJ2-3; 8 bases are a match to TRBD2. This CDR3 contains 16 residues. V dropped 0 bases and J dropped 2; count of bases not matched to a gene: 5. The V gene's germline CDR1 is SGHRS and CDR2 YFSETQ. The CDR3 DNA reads TGCGCCAGCAGCTTGGGCCCGCGGGGGGACACAGATACGCAGTATTTT. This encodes CASSLGPRGDTDTQYF.

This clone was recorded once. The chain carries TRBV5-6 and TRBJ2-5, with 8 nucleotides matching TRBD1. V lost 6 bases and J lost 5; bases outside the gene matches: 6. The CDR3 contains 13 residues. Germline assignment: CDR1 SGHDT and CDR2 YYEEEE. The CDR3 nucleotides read TGTGCCAGCACCCGACAGGGGCGGGAGACCCAGTACTTC. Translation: CASTRQGRETQYF.

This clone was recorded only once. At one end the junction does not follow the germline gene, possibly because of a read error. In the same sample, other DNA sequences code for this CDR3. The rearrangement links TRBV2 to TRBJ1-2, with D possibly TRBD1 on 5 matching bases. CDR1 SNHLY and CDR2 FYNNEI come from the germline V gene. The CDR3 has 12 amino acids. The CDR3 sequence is CASSEQVVGYTF. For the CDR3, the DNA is TGTGCCAGTAGTGAACAGGTCGTCGGCTACACCTTC. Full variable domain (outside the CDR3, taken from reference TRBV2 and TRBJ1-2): EPEVTQTPSHQVTQMGQEVILRCVPISNHLYFYWYRQILGQKVEFLVSFYNNEISEKSEIFDDQFSVERPDGSNFTLKIRSTKLEDSAMYFCASSEQVVGYTFGSGTRLTVV.

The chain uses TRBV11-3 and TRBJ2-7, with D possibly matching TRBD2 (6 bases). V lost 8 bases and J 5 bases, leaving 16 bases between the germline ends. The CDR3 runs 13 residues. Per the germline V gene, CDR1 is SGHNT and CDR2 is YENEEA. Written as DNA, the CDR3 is TGTGCCAGCGGAGGGGAATCGTCCCACGAGCAGTACTTC. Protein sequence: CASGGESSHEQYF. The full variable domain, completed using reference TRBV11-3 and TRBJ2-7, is EAGVVQSPRYKIIEKKQPVAFWCNPISGHNTLYWYLQNLGQGPELLIRYENEEAVDDSQLPKDRFSAERLKGVDSTLKIQPAELGDSAVYLCASGGESSHEQYFGPGTRLTVT.

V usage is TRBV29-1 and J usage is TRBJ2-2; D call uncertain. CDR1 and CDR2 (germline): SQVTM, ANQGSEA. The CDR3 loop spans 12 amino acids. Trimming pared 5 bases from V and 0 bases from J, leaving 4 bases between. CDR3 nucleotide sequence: TGCAGCGTTACTCCGAACACCGGGGAGCTGTTTTTT. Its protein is CSVTPNTGELFF.